This T cell receptor (beta chain) appears in the sequencing data of a study of blood T cell repertoires in COVID-19. Here immunoSEQ multiplex PCR was the method, and the copy in TCRdb shows in-frame clones only, minus some. Of roughly 260,000 clones detected, approximately 89% appear once; the ten largest clones hold approximately 9.8%. The ends lost 0 bases at V and 6 bases at J; junction bases unmatched: 8. There are 17 residues in the CDR3. This sequence was found in a middle-aged man who had recovered from COVID-19. Input material: peripheral blood. This sequence joins TRBV23-1 and TRBJ2-1; 10 positions match TRBD2. TRBV23-1 qualifies as an ORF whose function is uncertain. The CDR3 DNA reads as TGCGCCAGCAGTCAATCCCCCACTAGCGGGGCAACCAATGAGCAGTTCTTC. Its translation: CASSQSPTSGATNEQFF.